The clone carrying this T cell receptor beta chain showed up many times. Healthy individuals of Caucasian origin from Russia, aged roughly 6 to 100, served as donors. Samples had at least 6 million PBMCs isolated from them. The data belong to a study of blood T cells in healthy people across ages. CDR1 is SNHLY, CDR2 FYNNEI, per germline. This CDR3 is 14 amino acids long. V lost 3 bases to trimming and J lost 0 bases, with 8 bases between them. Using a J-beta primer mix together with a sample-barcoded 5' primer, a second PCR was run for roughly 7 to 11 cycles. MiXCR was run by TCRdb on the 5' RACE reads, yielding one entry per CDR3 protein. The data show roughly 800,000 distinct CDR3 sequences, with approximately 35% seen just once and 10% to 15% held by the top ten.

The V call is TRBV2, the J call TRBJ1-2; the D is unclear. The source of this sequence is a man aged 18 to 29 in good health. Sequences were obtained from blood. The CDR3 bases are TGTGCCAGCAGTGATGATACGGCTAACTATGGCTACACCTTC. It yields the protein CASSDDTANYGYTF.